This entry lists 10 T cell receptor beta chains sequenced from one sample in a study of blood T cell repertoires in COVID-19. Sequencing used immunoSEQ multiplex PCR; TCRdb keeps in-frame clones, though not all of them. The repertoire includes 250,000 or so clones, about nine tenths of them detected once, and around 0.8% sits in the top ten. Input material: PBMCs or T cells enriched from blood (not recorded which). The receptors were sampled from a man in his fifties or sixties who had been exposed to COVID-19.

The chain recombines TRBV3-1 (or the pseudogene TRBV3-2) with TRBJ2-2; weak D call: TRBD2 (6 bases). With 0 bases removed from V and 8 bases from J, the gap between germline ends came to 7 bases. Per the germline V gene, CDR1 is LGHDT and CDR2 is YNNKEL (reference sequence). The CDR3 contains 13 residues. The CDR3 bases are TGTGCCAGCAGCCAAGAAGGAGGGGGGGAGCTGTTTTTT. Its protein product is CASSQEGGGELFF.

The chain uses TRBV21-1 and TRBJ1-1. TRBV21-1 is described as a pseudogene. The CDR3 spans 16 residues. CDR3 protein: CASSKREGSRNTEAFF. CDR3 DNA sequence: TGTGCCAGCAGCAAAAGGGAGGGCAGCAGGAACACTGAAGCTTTCTTT.

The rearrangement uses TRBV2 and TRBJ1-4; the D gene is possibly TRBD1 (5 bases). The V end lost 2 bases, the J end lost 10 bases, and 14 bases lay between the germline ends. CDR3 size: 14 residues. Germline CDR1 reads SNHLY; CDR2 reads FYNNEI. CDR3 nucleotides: TGTGCCAGCAGTGAAATTGGGCGGCAGGGAAAACTGTTTTTT. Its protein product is CASSEIGRQGKLFF.

The CDR3 region is CASSPSSSTDTQYF. The CDR3 nucleotides are TGCGCCAGCAGTCCCTCTAGTAGCACAGATACGCAGTATTTT. This rearrangement joins TRBV10-2 to TRBJ2-3; D is ambiguous. This CDR3 has 14 amino acids. Germline V lookup: CDR1 WSHSY, CDR2 SAAADI. V was clipped by 5 bases and J by 0 bases, with 9 bases between them.

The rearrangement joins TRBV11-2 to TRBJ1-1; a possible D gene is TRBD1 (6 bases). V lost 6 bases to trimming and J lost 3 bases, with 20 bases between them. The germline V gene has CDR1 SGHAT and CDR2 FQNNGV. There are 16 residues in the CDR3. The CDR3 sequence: CASSQDRGGEYTEAFF. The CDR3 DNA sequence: TGTGCCAGCAGTCAAGACAGAGGGGGGGAGTACACTGAAGCTTTCTTT.

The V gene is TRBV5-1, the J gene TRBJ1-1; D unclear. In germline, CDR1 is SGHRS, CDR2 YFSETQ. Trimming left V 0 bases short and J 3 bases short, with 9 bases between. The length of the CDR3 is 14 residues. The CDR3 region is CASSLVLRDTEAFF. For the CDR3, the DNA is TGCGCCAGCAGCTTGGTTCTAAGAGACACTGAAGCTTTCTTT.

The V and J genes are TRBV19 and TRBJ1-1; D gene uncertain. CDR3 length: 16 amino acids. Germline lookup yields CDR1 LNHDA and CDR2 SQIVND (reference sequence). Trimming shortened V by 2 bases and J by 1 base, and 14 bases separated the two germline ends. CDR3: CASSINTKPGNTEAFF. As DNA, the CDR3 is TGTGCCAGTAGTATAAACACCAAACCAGGGAACACTGAAGCTTTCTTT. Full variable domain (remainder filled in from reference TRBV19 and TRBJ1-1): DGGITQSPKYLFRKEGQNVTLSCEQNLNHDAMYWYRQDPGQGLRLIYYSQIVNDFQKGDIAEGYSVSREKKESFPLTVTSAQKNPTAFYLCASSINTKPGNTEAFFGQGTRLTVV.

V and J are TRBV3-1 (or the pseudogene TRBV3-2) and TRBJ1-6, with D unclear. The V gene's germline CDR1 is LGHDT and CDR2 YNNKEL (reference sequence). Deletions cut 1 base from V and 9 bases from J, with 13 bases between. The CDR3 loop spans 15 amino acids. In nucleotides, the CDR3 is TGTGCCAGCAGCCAAGTATACGGGAGTGGTTCACCCCTCCACTTT. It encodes CASSQVYGSGSPLHF.

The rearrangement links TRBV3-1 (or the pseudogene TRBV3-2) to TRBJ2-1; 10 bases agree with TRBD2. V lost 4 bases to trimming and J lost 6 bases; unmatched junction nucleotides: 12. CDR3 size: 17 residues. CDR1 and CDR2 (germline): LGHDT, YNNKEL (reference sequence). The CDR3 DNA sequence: TGTGCCAGCAGCCTATACAGATTAGCGGGGGGACGCAATGAGCAGTTCTTC. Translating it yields CASSLYRLAGGRNEQFF.

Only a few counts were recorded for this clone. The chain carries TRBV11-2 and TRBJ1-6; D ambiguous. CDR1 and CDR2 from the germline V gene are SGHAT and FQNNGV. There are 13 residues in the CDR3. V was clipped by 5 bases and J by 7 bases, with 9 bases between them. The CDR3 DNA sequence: TGTGCCAGCAGCCCGCAACAGAATTCACCCCTCCACTTT. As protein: CASSPQQNSPLHF.